Listed here are 16 T cell receptor beta chains from one sample, sequenced in a study of T cells after posttransplantation cyclophosphamide. The method was immunoSEQ multiplex PCR; TCRdb's version includes in-frame clones alone and lacks a portion of them. The table includes about 11,000 clones, around four fifths detected once. Treatment was busulfan-fludarabine conditioning, a marrow graft, and cyclophosphamide on days +3 and +4. Sequenced material: PBMCs, taken about 1,700 days after allogeneic stem cell transplant with posttransplant cyclophosphamide. These receptors originate from a female patient aged 50-59 years who received an allogeneic stem cell transplant from a related donor, was CMV-positive, and had no GVHD. Some of these T cells may belong to the graft donor.

This chain uses TRBV2 with TRBJ2-3, with D possibly TRBD2 on 6 matching bases. Germline V gene data show CDR1 as SNHLY and CDR2 as FYNNEI. V lost 7 bases and J 2 bases, leaving 16 bases between the germline ends. CDR3 length equals 15 residues. The DNA of the CDR3 is TGTGCCAGCAAGGGGCGGGAACCCTACACAGATACGCAGTATTTT. Protein: CASKGREPYTDTQYF.

This chain connects TRBV5-5 to TRBJ2-1; perhaps TRBD2 as D (5 bases). The length of the CDR3 is 17 residues. CDR1 is SGHKS and CDR2 is YYEKEE in the germline V gene (reference sequence). V was cut by 2 bases and J by 6 bases, with 21 bases left in between. The CDR3 sequence: CASSFGLGPGVPNEQFF. The CDR3 DNA sequence: TGTGCCAGCAGCTTCGGGTTGGGCCCCGGGGTGCCCAATGAGCAGTTCTTC.

The rearrangement links TRBV20-1 to TRBJ2-3; D not certain. The germline gives CDR1 DFQATT, CDR2 SNEGSKA (reference sequence). Trimming removed 6 bases at V and 6 bases at J, with 7 bases between. This CDR3 contains 10 residues. The CDR3 coding sequence is TGCAGTGCCGTGGAGGATACGCAGTATTTT. Translated: CSAVEDTQYF.

The chain carries TRBV18 and TRBJ1-2; 9 positions agree with TRBD1. V shed 3 bases, J shed 8 bases, and the junction held 7 bases outside the gene matches. Germline V lookup: CDR1 KGHSH, CDR2 LQKENI. The CDR3 has 14 residues. CDR3: CASSPSQGAKGYTF. The CDR3 DNA reads TGTGCCAGCTCACCTTCACAGGGGGCGAAGGGCTACACCTTC.

As DNA, the CDR3 is TGTGCCTGGAAGACGCAGGGGCACACCTTC. Translated: CAWKTQGHTF. The chain joins TRBV30 to TRBJ1-2; D might be TRBD1 (6 bases). The germline CDR1 and CDR2 sequences are GTSNPN and SVGIG (reference sequence). V gave up 4 bases and J gave up 12 bases, with 12 bases separating them. The CDR3 extends over 10 amino acids. The variable domain in full, with the rest retrieved from reference TRBV30 and TRBJ1-2, is SQTIHQWPATLVQPVGSPLSLECTVEGTSNPNLYWYRQAAGRGLQLLFYSVGIGQISSEVPQNLSASRPQDRQFILSSKKLLLSDSGFYLCAWKTQGHTFGSGTRLTVV.

The chain has TRBV9 and TRBJ2-1; D may be TRBD1 (5 bases). Germline loops: CDR1 SGDLS, CDR2 YYNGEE. Trimming removed 4 bases at V and 12 bases at J, with 20 bases between. CDR3 length: 14 amino acids. The CDR3: CASSPHAQGSGQFF. CDR3 bases: TGTGCCAGCAGCCCACATGCGCAGGGTTCTGGGCAGTTCTTC. Full variable domain (rest looked up from reference TRBV9 and TRBJ2-1): DSGVTQTPKHLITATGQRVTLRCSPRSGDLSVYWYQQSLDQGLQFLIQYYNGEERAKGNILERFSAQQFPDLHSELNLSSLELGDSALYFCASSPHAQGSGQFFGPGTRLTVL.

This clone appeared once. The chain couples TRBV27 to TRBJ2-7; no definite D call. Trimming shortened V by 8 bases and J by 2 bases, and 16 bases separated the two germline ends. In germline, CDR1 is MNHEY, CDR2 SMNVEV (reference sequence). The CDR3 totals 14 residues. The CDR3: CASVDPGRAYEQYF. In DNA, the CDR3 is TGTGCCAGCGTAGATCCCGGTCGGGCCTACGAGCAGTACTTC.

This chain connects TRBV2 to TRBJ2-3; TRBD2 aligns across 9 bases. V was pared by 10 bases and J by 4 bases, with 18 bases of the junction left unmatched. Germline V gene data show CDR1 as SNHLY and CDR2 as FYNNEI. The CDR3 is 17 residues long. CDR3 amino acids: CATKQFSGRLGADTQYF. CDR3 nucleotides: TGTGCCACCAAACAGTTCAGCGGGAGGCTTGGTGCAGATACGCAGTATTTT.

This chain connects TRBV27 to TRBJ2-4; 8 bases map to TRBD1. V shed 5 bases, J shed 4 bases, and the junction held 4 bases outside the gene matches. From germline, CDR1 is MNHEY and CDR2 SMNVEV (reference sequence). This CDR3 region has 14 residues. This CDR3 reads CASSPTGAKNIQYF. CDR3 nucleotides: TGTGCCAGCAGTCCGACAGGGGCGAAAAACATTCAGTACTTC.

The chain has TRBV19 and TRBJ2-1, with 10 bases matching TRBD2. In germline, CDR1 is LNHDA, CDR2 SQIVND (reference sequence). The CDR3 covers 15 residues. Trimming removed 7 bases from V and 8 bases from J; junction bases left unmatched: 11. The chain's CDR3 is CASIPPGTSDHEQFF. The CDR3 bases are TGTGCCAGTATACCCCCCGGGACTAGCGATCATGAGCAGTTCTTC.

This clone was counted only a few times. The chain joins TRBV27 to TRBJ1-5; possibly TRBD1 for D (6 bases). Between the trimmed V and J ends, which lost 5 bases and 8 bases, there was a span of 28 bases. Looked up from germline, CDR1 is MNHEY and CDR2 is SMNVEV (reference sequence). The CDR3 has 18 residues. CDR3 DNA sequence: TGTGCCAGCAGTCCAGAATGGGCAACGAGGGGGGGATGGAAGCCCCAGCATTTT. Translating it yields CASSPEWATRGGWKPQHF.

The chain recombines TRBV19 with TRBJ2-1; 7 bases map to TRBD2. After removal of 5 bases from V and 5 bases from J, the junction contained 12 bases not matched to a gene. The CDR3 is 16 residues long. Germline V lookup: CDR1 LNHDA, CDR2 SQIVND (reference sequence). CDR3 coding DNA: TGTGCCAGTAGTTCCGTAGCGACTAGCAGCCACAATGAGCAGTTCTTC. Its protein product is CASSSVATSSHNEQFF.

The rearrangement links TRBV6-5 to TRBJ1-3; the D gene is possibly TRBD1 (5 bases). CDR3 size: 13 residues. Germline loops: CDR1 MNHEY, CDR2 SVGAGI. Trimming removed 8 bases at V and 10 bases at J, with 18 bases between. CDR3 in DNA: TGTGCCAGCTCTAAGAAGGGGCCGCCGACCATATATTTT. Protein sequence: CASSKKGPPTIYF.

The V gene is TRBV21-1, the J gene TRBJ2-7; the table's D call TRBD2 went unverified against the DNA. TRBV21-1 is recorded as a pseudogene. The CDR3 consists of 16 residues. CDR3 residues: CASSKEPEFCSYEQYF. For the CDR3, the DNA is TGTGCCAGCAGCAAAGAACCCGAGTTCTGCTCCTACGAGCAGTACTTC.

The J gene is TRBJ1-1, the V gene TRBV28; 9 bases match TRBD1. The CDR3 is made up of 13 amino acids. In germline, CDR1 is MDHEN, CDR2 SYDVKM. After removal of 5 bases from V and 11 bases from J, the junction contained 9 bases not matched to a gene. CDR3 DNA sequence: TGTGCCAGCAGTACGGGACAGGGTTGGGTGGCTTTCTTT. Encoded protein: CASSTGQGWVAFF.

A few counts support this clone. This chain connects TRBV5-1 to TRBJ1-1; D is unresolved. Germline CDR1 reads SGHRS; CDR2 reads YFSETQ. CDR3 length equals 13 residues. The ends were cut back, 2 bases at V and 4 bases at J, with 9 bases in the middle. In DNA form, the CDR3 reads TGCGCCAGCAGCTTTTTCGGGGTCACTGAAGCTTTCTTT. This encodes CASSFFGVTEAFF.